The 27 T cell receptor beta chains in this list originate from one sample, sequenced in a study of regulatory T cells. Study-wide points: In CD3G-deficient patients, conventional CD4+ T cells were enriched for hydrophobic CDR3 residues at positions 6 and 7.

The primer mix had 52 TRBV and 13 TRBJ primers. Generated by immunoSEQ multiplex PCR, the TCRdb table keeps only in-frame clones and is missing some. The sample has about 32,000 clones; approximately 90% are singletons. No antigen is known for these receptors. The sample taken for sequencing was conventional CD4+ T cells sorted from blood. Receptors originate from a person between 18 and 35 years old with CD3G deficiency.

This chain connects TRBV19 to TRBJ1-5, with D unclear. V lost 5 bases to trimming and J lost 3 bases, with 8 bases between them. Germline-derived CDR1 and CDR2 are LNHDA and SQIVND (reference sequence). The CDR3 loop spans 13 amino acids. The CDR3 protein is CASSLQPNQPQHF. In DNA, the CDR3 is TGTGCCAGTAGTCTGCAGCCCAATCAGCCCCAGCATTTT.

The chain couples TRBV6-1 to TRBJ1-2; D is undetermined. This CDR3 contains 12 residues. Germline values: CDR1 MNHNS, CDR2 SASEGT. Trimming cost V 3 bases and J 6 bases, with 8 bases left between them. The CDR3 sequence: CASSDSQHGYTF. The CDR3 DNA is TGTGCCAGCAGTGATTCTCAACATGGCTACACCTTC.

This chain uses TRBV5-1 with TRBJ2-3, with D perhaps matching TRBD2 (6 bases). V lost 6 bases to trimming and J lost 8 bases, with 34 bases between them. The CDR3 consists of 19 residues. Germline V lookup: CDR1 SGHRS, CDR2 YFSETQ. CDR3 loop: CASTIGIRSGAGRPGTQYF. CDR3 nucleotide sequence: TGCGCCAGCACCATCGGGATCCGGTCGGGCGCGGGAAGACCGGGTACGCAGTATTTT.

The V and J genes are TRBV28 and TRBJ1-1, with D unresolved. The CDR3 spans 13 residues. The ends were cut back, 7 bases at V and 3 bases at J, with 12 bases in the middle. Germline V gives CDR1 MDHEN, CDR2 SYDVKM. CDR3 sequence reads: CASTKSWDTEAFF. CDR3 nucleotide sequence: TGTGCCAGCACTAAGAGCTGGGACACTGAAGCTTTCTTT. Full variable domain (rest looked up from reference TRBV28 and TRBJ1-1): DVKVTQSSRYLVKRTGEKVFLECVQDMDHENMFWYRQDPGLGLRLIYFSYDVKMKEKGDIPEGYSVSREKKERFSLILESASTNQTSMYLCASTKSWDTEAFFGQGTRLTVV.

The chain links TRBV5-1 to TRBJ2-1; 10 nucleotides align to TRBD2. Germline loops: CDR1 SGHRS, CDR2 YFSETQ. The length of the CDR3 is 17 residues. Unmatched junction bases numbered 12, after V lost 4 bases and J lost 5 bases. CDR3 amino acids: CASSTSWTSGLNNEQFF. In DNA form, the CDR3 reads TGCGCCAGCAGCACATCCTGGACTAGCGGACTGAACAATGAGCAGTTCTTC.

The CDR3 loop reads CASTREGHGYTF. CDR3 coding DNA: TGTGCCAGCACCCGGGAAGGGCATGGCTACACCTTC. The chain carries TRBV6-6 and TRBJ1-2, with no clear D. Trimming shortened V by 7 bases and J by 6 bases, and 12 bases separated the two germline ends. The CDR3 runs to 12 residues. CDR1 is MNHNY and CDR2 is SVGAGI in the germline V gene (reference sequence).

The chain joins TRBV5-1 to TRBJ2-3; tentatively, D is TRBD1 or TRBD2 (5 bases each). The CDR3 totals 16 residues. Trimming pared 0 bases from V and 5 bases from J, leaving 16 bases between. Looked up from germline, CDR1 is SGHRS and CDR2 is YFSETQ. Written as DNA, the CDR3 is TGCGCCAGCAGCTTGGGGGCAGGGACCCTGGGAGATACGCAGTATTTT. Its protein is CASSLGAGTLGDTQYF.

The V call is TRBV28, the J call TRBJ2-7, with 11 bases aligning to TRBD1. Trimming at V came to 4 bases and at J to 7 bases, leaving 9 bases not matched to a gene. This CDR3 has 15 residues. Germline loops: CDR1 MDHEN, CDR2 SYDVKM. The CDR3 DNA reads as TGTGCCAGCAGTTCCCAGGACAGGGGGCCACGAGAGCAGTACTTC. This sequence encodes CASSSQDRGPREQYF.

This clone was detected once. The gene calls are TRBV10-3 and TRBJ2-7; D might be TRBD1 or TRBD2, each matching 5 bases. Germline CDR1 and CDR2: ENHRY and SYGVKD. The CDR3 consists of 13 residues. The germline V and J ends were trimmed by 10 bases and 2 bases, with 15 bases remaining between them. The CDR3 region has the DNA TGTGCCACCCGCTCGGGACGGACCTACGAGCAGTACTTC. Its translation is CATRSGRTYEQYF.

The chain links TRBV7-9 to TRBJ2-5, with D uncertain. CDR1 and CDR2 (germline): SEHNR, FQNEAQ (reference sequence). The CDR3 length is 13 residues. With 1 base removed from V and 2 bases from J, the gap between germline ends came to 5 bases. The DNA for the CDR3 is TGTGCCAGCAGCTTAGGGAGTCAAGAGACCCAGTACTTC. Encoded protein: CASSLGSQETQYF.

This chain uses TRBV6-6 with TRBJ2-7, with D unclear. CDR3 size: 13 residues. Germline V gene data show CDR1 as MNHNY and CDR2 as SVGAGI (reference sequence). With 1 base removed from V and 3 bases from J, the gap between germline ends came to 7 bases. Here the CDR3 DNA reads TGTGCCAGCAGTTACTGGCGGAGCTACGAGCAGTACTTC. This gives the protein CASSYWRSYEQYF.

The chain carries TRBV6-1 and TRBJ2-3, with D perhaps matching TRBD2 (5 bases). From germline, CDR1 is MNHNS and CDR2 SASEGT. There are 13 residues in the CDR3. V was shortened by 2 bases and J by 10 bases, with 13 bases between the two germline ends. This chain's CDR3 is CASSETPGRAQYF. CDR3 DNA sequence: TGTGCCAGCAGTGAAACCCCCGGGCGGGCGCAGTATTTT.

The V and J genes are TRBV6-1 and TRBJ2-7, with D perhaps matching TRBD1 or TRBD2 (5 bases each). Germline CDR1 MNHNS, CDR2 SASEGT. This CDR3 has 15 amino acids. V lost 6 bases and J lost 7, with 22 bases in between. The CDR3 spells CASRPGTLISTEQYF. DNA for the CDR3: TGTGCCAGCAGGCCTGGGACCTTGATATCTACGGAGCAGTACTTC.

V is TRBV11-2 and J is TRBJ1-1, with D tentatively TRBD1 (5 bases). Trimming pared 3 bases from V and 1 base from J, leaving 6 bases between. CDR1 is SGHAT and CDR2 is FQNNGV in the germline V gene. CDR3 size: 13 residues. The CDR3 bases are TGTGCCAGCAGCTTTCAGGGGAACACTGAAGCTTTCTTT. Protein sequence: CASSFQGNTEAFF.

The rearrangement uses TRBV7-8 and TRBJ1-1, with no clear D. Looked up from germline, CDR1 is SGHVS and CDR2 is FQNEAQ. The CDR3 consists of 13 residues. Trimming cost V 4 bases and J 3 bases, with 9 bases left between them. The CDR3 DNA reads as TGTGCCAGCAGCTCTCGAGCAGACACTGAAGCTTTCTTT. Translating it yields CASSSRADTEAFF.

V and J are TRBV6-1 and TRBJ1-2, with D possibly matching TRBD1 (6 bases). V lost 3 bases and J lost 4, with 12 bases in between. This CDR3 contains 14 residues. Germline V gene data show CDR1 as MNHNS and CDR2 as SASEGT. Written as DNA, the CDR3 is TGTGCCAGCAGTGACCAGGGGTGGGGCTATGGCTACACCTTC. Translated: CASSDQGWGYGYTF.

This chain uses TRBV6-1 with TRBJ2-7; D is ambiguous. There are 14 residues in the CDR3. In germline, CDR1 is MNHNS, CDR2 SASEGT. V lost 4 bases to trimming and J lost 3 bases, with 13 bases between them. CDR3 loop: CASSGYRVGYEQYF. As DNA, the CDR3 is TGTGCCAGCAGTGGATACCGGGTCGGCTACGAGCAGTACTTC.

This sequence joins TRBV10-3 and TRBJ2-1; no firm D call. The CDR3 consists of 15 residues. Germline V gene lookup returns CDR1 ENHRY and CDR2 SYGVKD. Trimming removed 2 bases at V and 0 bases at J, with 8 bases between. The DNA for the CDR3 is TGTGCCATCAGTGAGGGTCCTAGCTCCTACAATGAGCAGTTCTTC. The encoded protein is CAISEGPSSYNEQFF.

DNA for the CDR3: TGTGCCTGGAGCAGGAACTACCGGACTAGCGGCAACTACAATGAGCAGTTCTTC. It is translated as CAWSRNYRTSGNYNEQFF. V and J are TRBV30 and TRBJ2-1, with 10 bases identical to TRBD2. The CDR3 is 18 amino acids. The germline V gene has CDR1 GTSNPN and CDR2 SVGIG (reference sequence). V was pared by 3 bases and J by 3 bases, with 14 bases of the junction left unmatched.

Written as DNA, the CDR3 is TGTGCCAGCAGTTTATCGGGGGCGAACACTGAAGCTTTCTTT. Translation gives CASSLSGANTEAFF. The chain uses TRBV28 and TRBJ1-1, with D possibly being TRBD1 (6 bases). Trimming removed 1 base at V and 1 base at J, with 7 bases between. Germline V lookup: CDR1 MDHEN, CDR2 SYDVKM. The CDR3 has 14 amino acids.

The chain joins TRBV7-9 to TRBJ1-1; TRBD1 is a possible D gene (5 bases). With 4 bases removed from V and 1 base from J, the gap between germline ends came to 10 bases. Germline CDR1 and CDR2: SEHNR and FQNEAQ (reference sequence). This CDR3 contains 14 residues. The CDR3 region has the DNA TGTGCCAGCAGCTCCTTGGACACGAACACTGAAGCTTTCTTT. This gives the protein CASSSLDTNTEAFF.

The chain uses TRBV28 and TRBJ1-5, with D unclear. Between the trimmed V and J ends, which lost 2 bases and 3 bases, there was a span of 8 bases. The CDR3 length is 14 residues. Germline CDR1 MDHEN, CDR2 SYDVKM. In nucleotides, the CDR3 is TGTGCCAGCAGTTTACTAGGCCTCAATCAGCCCCAGCATTTT. Its translation: CASSLLGLNQPQHF.

V is TRBV28 and J is TRBJ1-5; D might be TRBD1 (6 bases). V was pared by 5 bases and J by 3 bases, with 11 bases between. There are 14 residues in the CDR3. Germline V gene sequence: CDR1 MDHEN, CDR2 SYDVKM. CDR3 residues: CASSVTGFNQPQHF. As DNA, the CDR3 is TGTGCCAGCAGTGTGACAGGATTCAATCAGCCCCAGCATTTT.

The chain is built from TRBV6-1 and TRBJ1-2; D call uncertain. V lost 1 base to trimming and J lost 6 bases, with 12 bases between them. Germline V lookup: CDR1 MNHNS, CDR2 SASEGT. The CDR3 runs to 14 residues. CDR3 sequence reads: CASSEGGRSNGYTF. The CDR3, as DNA: TGTGCCAGCAGTGAAGGCGGGAGGAGCAATGGCTACACCTTC.

This clone was seen only once. This rearrangement joins TRBV6-1 to TRBJ1-5; D unresolved. The CDR3 is 13 amino acids. From germline, CDR1 is MNHNS and CDR2 SASEGT. Trimming shortened V by 3 bases and J by 9 bases, and 12 bases separated the two germline ends. The CDR3 reads CASSDGLGRPQHF. The CDR3 region has the DNA TGTGCCAGCAGTGATGGCCTTGGGAGGCCCCAGCATTTT.

The rearrangement links TRBV5-1 to TRBJ2-5; possible D gene TRBD1, 7 bases. The V and J ends lost 9 bases and 5 bases respectively, with 20 bases between them. The CDR3 sequence is 14 residues long. CDR1 is SGHRS and CDR2 is YFSETQ in the germline V gene. The CDR3 nucleotides are TGCGCCACCACCACAGGGGAGGAGGGCGAGACCCAGTACTTC. Its protein is CATTTGEEGETQYF.

This clone was observed a single time. The chain employs TRBV5-1 and TRBJ2-3; D is unclear. The V gene lost 0 bases and the J gene lost 10 bases, with 12 bases spanning the gap. Per the germline V gene, CDR1 is SGHRS and CDR2 is YFSETQ. The CDR3 spans 13 residues. CDR3 region: CASSLAYNRAQYF. DNA of the CDR3: TGCGCCAGCAGCTTGGCATATAACCGGGCGCAGTATTTT.